One sample yielded the 28 T cell receptor beta chains listed below, sequenced in a study of blood T cells in healthy people across ages. It was with a sample-barcoded 5' primer and a J-beta primer mix that a second PCR of roughly 7 to 12 cycles was run. TCRdb analysed the 5' RACE reads with MiXCR anew, one entry per CDR3 protein. The sample includes some 1.4 million distinct CDR3 sequences, approximately 42% seen only once; the top ten take roughly 7.9%. The specimen was blood. These receptor sequences come from a woman aged 18 to 35 in good health.

This chain joins TRBV20-1 and TRBJ1-5, with D maybe TRBD1 (5 bases). The CDR3 covers 13 residues. Germline V gene data show CDR1 as DFQATT and CDR2 as SNEGSKA (reference sequence). V dropped 7 bases and J dropped 3 bases, with 13 bases sitting between them. The CDR3 sequence: CSVQGENNQPQHF. DNA of the CDR3: TGCAGTGTGCAGGGAGAGAACAATCAGCCCCAGCATTTT.

V gene TRBV29-1 combines with J gene TRBJ2-7; tentatively, D is TRBD2 (6 bases). V was clipped by 5 bases and J by 5 bases, with 16 bases between them. CDR1 is SQVTM, CDR2 ANQGSEA, per germline. The CDR3 runs to 13 residues. CDR3 coding DNA: TGCAGCGTTCGGCGGGACCTCGCCGACGAGCAGTACTTC. Translating it yields CSVRRDLADEQYF.

The gene calls are TRBV27 and TRBJ1-5; TRBD1 might be the D (6 bases). The CDR3 is made up of 13 amino acids. CDR1 MNHEY and CDR2 SMNVEV come from the germline V gene (reference sequence). V was clipped by 5 bases and J by 9 bases, with 14 bases between them. The CDR3 nucleotides read TGTGCCAGCAGTGCATCAGGGGTTCGGCCCCAGCATTTT. Encoded protein: CASSASGVRPQHF.

The rearrangement joins TRBV20-1 to TRBJ1-1; TRBD1 might be the D (5 bases). Between the trimmed V and J ends, which lost 1 base and 2 bases, there was a span of 14 bases. This CDR3 region has 15 residues. The germline gives CDR1 DFQATT, CDR2 SNEGSKA (reference sequence). The CDR3 sequence is CSARVFGGANTEAFF. DNA for the CDR3: TGCAGTGCTAGAGTCTTCGGAGGGGCTAACACTGAAGCTTTCTTT.

This clonotype was counted only a few times. The chain employs TRBV10-3 and TRBJ1-1; D not certain. The CDR3 runs 14 residues. Germline lookup yields CDR1 ENHRY and CDR2 SYGVKD. With 6 bases removed from V and 1 base from J, the gap between germline ends came to 12 bases. The CDR3, as DNA: TGTGCCATCAGGAGTACCGGGGAGAACACTGAAGCTTTCTTT. The encoded protein is CAIRSTGENTEAFF.

This clonotype has just a few counts. V and J are TRBV20-1 and TRBJ2-6, with D possibly matching TRBD2 (5 bases). Trimming removed 1 base at V and 0 bases at J, with 7 bases between. From germline, CDR1 is DFQATT and CDR2 SNEGSKA (reference sequence). This CDR3 contains 15 residues. CDR3 sequence (DNA): TGCAGTGCTAGAGGCGGAGGCTCTGGGGCCAACGTCCTGACTTTC. This encodes CSARGGGSGANVLTF.

The chain combines TRBV29-1 with TRBJ1-3; a possible D gene is TRBD1 (6 bases). The CDR3 runs 15 residues. Germline loops: CDR1 SQVTM, CDR2 ANQGSEA. V lost 4 bases to trimming and J lost 1 base, with 14 bases between them. The CDR3 sequence is CSVGLWGTSGNTIYF. CDR3 bases: TGCAGCGTTGGCCTATGGGGGACATCTGGAAACACCATATATTTT. Supplemented by reference TRBV29-1 and TRBJ1-3, the full variable domain reads SAVISQKPSRDICQRGTSLTIQCQVDSQVTMMFWYRQQPGQSLTLIATANQGSEATYESGFVIDKFPISRPNLTFSTLTVSNMSPEDSSIYLCSVGLWGTSGNTIYFGEGSWLTVV.

The chain combines TRBV6-5 with TRBJ2-7; maybe TRBD2 (7 bases). This CDR3 is built from 15 residues. Between the trimmed V and J ends, which lost 0 bases and 2 bases, there was a span of 11 bases. The germline CDR1 and CDR2 sequences are MNHEY and SVGAGI. The CDR3 here is CASSYSGEGAYEQYF. CDR3 sequence (DNA): TGTGCCAGCAGTTACTCGGGGGAGGGGGCCTACGAGCAGTACTTC.

The V call is TRBV4-1, the J call TRBJ2-1; D is possibly TRBD2 (5 bases). Germline V gene sequence: CDR1 MGHRA, CDR2 YSYEKL. Trimming stripped 1 base from V and 4 bases from J, with 14 bases between. The CDR3 sequence is 16 residues long. The CDR3 nucleotides are TGCGCCAGCAGCCAAGGACTGAGGGAGACGTACAATGAGCAGTTCTTC. Its translation is CASSQGLRETYNEQFF.

This clonotype turned up a few times. The chain combines TRBV12-3 or TRBV12-4 with TRBJ1-6; perhaps TRBD1 as D (6 bases). The CDR3 spans 14 residues. With 5 bases removed from V and 6 bases from J, the gap between germline ends came to 11 bases. For the CDR3, the DNA is TGTGCCAGCAGTCCGACAGGAGCTAATTCACCCCTCCACTTT. The encoded protein is CASSPTGANSPLHF.

The rearrangement links TRBV10-3 to TRBJ2-1; 9 bases map to TRBD2. Germline V gene lookup returns CDR1 ENHRY and CDR2 SYGVKD. This CDR3 comprises 14 residues. V lost 8 bases and J lost 5; bases outside the gene matches: 7. CDR3 amino acids: CAIGGGGANNEQFF. In nucleotides, the CDR3 is TGTGCCATCGGCGGCGGGGGGGCGAACAATGAGCAGTTCTTC.

In its sample, this clonotype was seen many times. The chain uses TRBV10-3 and TRBJ1-2, with 7 bases fitting TRBD1. The germline V gene has CDR1 ENHRY and CDR2 SYGVKD. CDR3 size: 14 residues. Trimming removed 3 bases from V and 2 bases from J; junction bases left unmatched: 3. CDR3 DNA sequence: TGTGCCATCAGTGAAAAGGGGGCGAACTATGGCTACACCTTC. Its protein is CAISEKGANYGYTF.

This chain links TRBV11-2 with TRBJ1-1; D gene uncertain. V lost 4 bases and J 5 bases, leaving 11 bases between the germline ends. Per the germline V gene, CDR1 is SGHAT and CDR2 is FQNNGV. The CDR3 has 13 residues. The CDR3 reads CASSWGMRTEAFF. Written as DNA, the CDR3 is TGTGCCAGCAGCTGGGGTATGAGGACTGAAGCTTTCTTT.

This chain uses TRBV6-1 with TRBJ2-1, with 15 bases identical to TRBD2. Germline loops: CDR1 MNHNS, CDR2 SASEGT. This CDR3 has 17 amino acids. V gave up 6 bases and J gave up 3 bases; unmatched junction bases: 6. The CDR3 here is CASRKGLAGGFYNEQFF. The CDR3 nucleotides are TGTGCCAGCAGGAAGGGACTAGCGGGAGGCTTCTACAATGAGCAGTTCTTC.

V is TRBV27 and J is TRBJ2-7, with D unclear. Trimming removed 5 bases at V and 0 bases at J, with 14 bases between. There are 15 residues in the CDR3. CDR1 and CDR2 from the germline V gene are MNHEY and SMNVEV (reference sequence). The CDR3 DNA reads as TGTGCCAGCAGTATGGGTGCGCTAAGCTCCTACGAGCAGTACTTC. Amino acid sequence: CASSMGALSSYEQYF.

The chain carries TRBV7-8 and TRBJ1-6; D is uncertain. Germline V gives CDR1 SGHVS, CDR2 FQNEAQ. The CDR3 extends over 12 amino acids. The V end was cut by 5 bases, the J end by 7 bases, with 6 bases between. CDR3 nucleotide sequence: TGTGCCAGCAGCGTACAAAATTCACCCCTCCACTTT. Protein sequence: CASSVQNSPLHF.

In this sample, this clonotype turned up a few times. CDR3 DNA sequence: TGTGCCAGCAGTTATGCACAGGGGAGTGAACAGCCCCAGCATTTT. Translation: CASSYAQGSEQPQHF. The chain joins TRBV6-6 to TRBJ1-5, with 7 bases aligning to TRBD1. The germline V gene encodes CDR1 MNHNY and CDR2 SVGAGI (reference sequence). V was pared by 3 bases and J by 7 bases, with 9 bases of the junction left unmatched. This CDR3 has 15 residues.

This sequence joins TRBV6-5 and TRBJ1-2; TRBD1 agrees at 9 bases. J lost 4 bases, V lost 5 bases, and 8 bases had no gene match. The germline CDR1 and CDR2 sequences are MNHEY and SVGAGI. This CDR3 has 15 residues. The CDR3 sequence is CASSATPTGGYGYTF. For the CDR3, the DNA is TGTGCCAGCAGTGCCACCCCGACAGGGGGCTATGGCTACACCTTC.

The chain carries TRBV20-1 and TRBJ1-2, with a tentative D call TRBD1 (5 bases). V shed 1 base and J shed 4 bases, with 10 bases lying between them. CDR1 is DFQATT, CDR2 SNEGSKA, per germline (reference sequence). The CDR3 totals 13 residues. The CDR3 DNA reads as TGCAGTGCTAGAGCAGGGTCTCCCTATGGCTACACCTTC. This sequence encodes CSARAGSPYGYTF.

This clonotype was observed a handful of times. V is TRBV2 and J is TRBJ2-7, with D possibly TRBD2 on 5 matching bases. V was cut by 3 bases and J by 5 bases, with 11 bases left in between. Germline lookup yields CDR1 SNHLY and CDR2 FYNNEI. The CDR3 length is 13 residues. The DNA for the CDR3 is TGTGCCAGCAGTGAGGACGCCGGGGACGAGCAGTACTTC. Its protein product is CASSEDAGDEQYF.

This clonotype was detected once. The J gene is TRBJ2-3, the V gene TRBV20-1; 8 nucleotides line up with TRBD2. The CDR3 has 13 amino acids. Germline CDR1 DFQATT, CDR2 SNEGSKA (reference sequence). V lost 5 bases, J lost 5 bases, and 6 bases stayed unmatched. This CDR3 is CSAPSGLEDTQYF. DNA for the CDR3: TGCAGTGCTCCTAGCGGGTTGGAAGATACGCAGTATTTT.

As for this clonotype: A read error may explain this, as a much larger clone is one base away. The J gene is TRBJ2-2, the V gene TRBV6-5; 11 positions match TRBD1. V shed 6 bases, J shed 4 bases, and the junction held 4 bases outside the gene matches. The CDR3 length is 15 residues. The germline V gene has CDR1 MNHEY and CDR2 SVGAGI. The CDR3 sequence: CASSPGQGVTGELFF. CDR3 nucleotide sequence: TGTGCCAGCAGCCCGGGACAGGGGGTCACCGGGGAGCTGTTTTTT.

Turning to this clonotype: The germline gene is not matched at one end of the junction; a read error may be the cause. The J gene is TRBJ2-7, the V gene TRBV7-2; 9 positions match TRBD2. CDR1 and CDR2 from the germline V gene are SGHTA and FQGNSA. The CDR3 loop spans 17 amino acids. This chain's CDR3 is CASSPRPSGTFSYGQYF. The CDR3, as DNA: TGTGCCAGCAGCCCTCGGCCTAGCGGGACATTTTCCTACGGGCAGTACTTC.

The chain recombines TRBV20-1 with TRBJ1-1; D gene unclear. The V gene's germline CDR1 is DFQATT and CDR2 SNEGSKA (reference sequence). The CDR3 loop spans 17 amino acids. The V end was cut by 4 bases, the J end by 0 bases, with 21 bases between. The CDR3 loop reads CSAINPWGDTMNTEAFF. For the CDR3, the DNA is TGCAGTGCTATCAACCCCTGGGGAGATACCATGAACACTGAAGCTTTCTTT.

The chain couples TRBV20-1 to TRBJ2-7; the match to TRBD2 covers 9 bases. Trimming removed 1 base from V and 0 bases from J; junction bases left unmatched: 4. Germline CDR1 DFQATT, CDR2 SNEGSKA (reference sequence). The CDR3 is 15 amino acids. As DNA, the CDR3 is TGCAGTGCTAGAGTAGCGGGGGAAAGCTCCTACGAGCAGTACTTC. This sequence encodes CSARVAGESSYEQYF.

The chain links TRBV10-3 to TRBJ2-3; 11 bases fit TRBD2. Germline values: CDR1 ENHRY, CDR2 SYGVKD. This CDR3 region has 14 residues. V gave up 9 bases and J gave up 2 bases; unmatched junction bases: 4. As DNA, the CDR3 is TGTGCCATAGGGACTAGCGGACCCACAGATACGCAGTATTTT. It specifies CAIGTSGPTDTQYF.

This clonotype was counted only a few times. The chain links TRBV7-9 to TRBJ2-3, with 10 nucleotides matching TRBD1. The trim removed 5 bases at V and 2 bases at J, leaving 4 bases unmatched. Germline V gene sequence: CDR1 SEHNR, CDR2 FQNEAQ (reference sequence). The CDR3 loop spans 15 amino acids. CDR3 nucleotide sequence: TGTGCCAGCAGCGGACAGGGGGAATACACAGATACGCAGTATTTT. It encodes CASSGQGEYTDTQYF.

This sequence joins TRBV24-1 and TRBJ2-3; TRBD2 matches 9 bases. CDR3 size: 15 residues. The germline CDR1 and CDR2 sequences are KGHDR and SFDVKD. With 6 bases clipped from V and 0 bases from J, the junction kept 3 bases outside the gene matches. CDR3 in DNA: TGTGCCACCAGTAGCGGGAGGACGAGCACAGATACGCAGTATTTT. This codes for CATSSGRTSTDTQYF.